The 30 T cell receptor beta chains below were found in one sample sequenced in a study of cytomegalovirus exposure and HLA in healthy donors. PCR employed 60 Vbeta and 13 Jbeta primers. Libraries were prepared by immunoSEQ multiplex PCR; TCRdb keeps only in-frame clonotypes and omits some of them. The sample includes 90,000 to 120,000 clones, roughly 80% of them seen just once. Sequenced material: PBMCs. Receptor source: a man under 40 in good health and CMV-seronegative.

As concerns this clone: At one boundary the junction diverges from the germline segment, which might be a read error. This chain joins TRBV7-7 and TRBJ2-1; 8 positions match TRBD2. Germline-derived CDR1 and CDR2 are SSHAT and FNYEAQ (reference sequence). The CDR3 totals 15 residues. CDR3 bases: TGTGCTAGCAGCTTAGGTAGCGGGGTATACAATGAGCAGTTCTTC. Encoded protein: CASSLGSGVYNEQFF.

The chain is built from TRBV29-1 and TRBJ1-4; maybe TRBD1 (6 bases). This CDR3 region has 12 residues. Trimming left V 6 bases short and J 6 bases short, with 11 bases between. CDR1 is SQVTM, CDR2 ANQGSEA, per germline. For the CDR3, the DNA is TGCAGCGTACTTTACAGGGATGAAAAACTGTTTTTT. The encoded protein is CSVLYRDEKLFF.

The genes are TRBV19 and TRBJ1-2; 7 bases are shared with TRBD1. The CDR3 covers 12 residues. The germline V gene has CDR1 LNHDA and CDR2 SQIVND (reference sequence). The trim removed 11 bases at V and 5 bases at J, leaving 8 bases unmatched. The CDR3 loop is CASGQVDYGYTF. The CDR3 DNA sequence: TGTGCCTCCGGACAGGTCGATTATGGCTACACCTTC.

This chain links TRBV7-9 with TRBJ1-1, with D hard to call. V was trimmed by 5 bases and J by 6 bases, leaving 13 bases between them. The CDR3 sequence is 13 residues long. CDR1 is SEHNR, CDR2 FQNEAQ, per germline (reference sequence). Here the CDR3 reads CASSLLVVAEAFF. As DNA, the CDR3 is TGTGCCAGCAGCCTCCTAGTAGTGGCTGAAGCTTTCTTT. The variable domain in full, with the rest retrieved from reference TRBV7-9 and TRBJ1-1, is DTGVSQNPRHKITKRGQNVTFRCDPISEHNRLYWYRQTLGQGPEFLTYFQNEAQLEKSRLLSDRFSAERPKGSFSTLEIQRTEQGDSAMYLCASSLLVVAEAFFGQGTRLTVV.

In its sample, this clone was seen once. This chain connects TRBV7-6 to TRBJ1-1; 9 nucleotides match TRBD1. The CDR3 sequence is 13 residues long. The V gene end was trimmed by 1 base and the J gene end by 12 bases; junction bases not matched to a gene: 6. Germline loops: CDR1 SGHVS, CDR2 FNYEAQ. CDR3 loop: CASSLEGGTGPFF. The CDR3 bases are TGTGCCAGCAGCTTAGAAGGGGGGACAGGGCCTTTCTTT.

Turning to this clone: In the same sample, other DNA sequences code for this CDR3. CDR3 nucleotides: TGTGCCAGCAGTTATTTAGACGAGCAGTACTTC. Amino acid sequence: CASSYLDEQYF. The gene calls are TRBV6-5 and TRBJ2-7; D uncertain. The V end was cut by 3 bases, the J end by 5 bases, with 5 bases between. Per the germline V gene, CDR1 is MNHEY and CDR2 is SVGAGI. This CDR3 has 11 residues.

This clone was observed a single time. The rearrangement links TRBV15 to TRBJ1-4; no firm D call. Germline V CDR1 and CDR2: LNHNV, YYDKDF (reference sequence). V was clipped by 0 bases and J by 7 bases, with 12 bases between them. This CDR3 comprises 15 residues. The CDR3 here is CATSRDRLLREKLFF. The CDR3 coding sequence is TGTGCCACCAGCAGAGATCGGTTGTTACGTGAAAAACTGTTTTTT. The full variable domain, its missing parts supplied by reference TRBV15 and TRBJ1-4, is DAMVIQNPRYQVTQFGKPVTLSCSQTLNHNVMYWYQQKSSQAPKLLFHYYDKDFNNEADTPDNFQSRRPNTSFCFLDIRSPGLGDTAMYLCATSRDRLLREKLFFGSGTQLSVL.

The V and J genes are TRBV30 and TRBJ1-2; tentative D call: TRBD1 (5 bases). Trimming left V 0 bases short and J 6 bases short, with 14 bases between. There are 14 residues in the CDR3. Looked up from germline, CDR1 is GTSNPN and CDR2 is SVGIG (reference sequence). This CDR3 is CAWSVQDARHGYTF. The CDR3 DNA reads TGTGCCTGGAGTGTACAGGACGCTCGACATGGCTACACCTTC.

In DNA, the CDR3 is TGCGCCAGCAGCTTGGTGGCGGCTAGCGGCTACAATGAGCAGTTCTTC. This encodes CASSLVAASGYNEQFF. The chain has TRBV5-1 and TRBJ2-1; 7 nucleotides align to TRBD2. CDR1 and CDR2 from the germline V gene are SGHRS and YFSETQ. The trim removed 0 bases at V and 3 bases at J, leaving 6 bases unmatched. This CDR3 spans 16 amino acids.

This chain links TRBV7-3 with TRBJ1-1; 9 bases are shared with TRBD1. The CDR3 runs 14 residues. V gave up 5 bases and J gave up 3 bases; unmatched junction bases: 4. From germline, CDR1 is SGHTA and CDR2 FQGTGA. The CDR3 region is CASSQGQGYTEAFF. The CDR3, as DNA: TGTGCCAGCAGCCAGGGACAGGGATACACTGAAGCTTTCTTT.

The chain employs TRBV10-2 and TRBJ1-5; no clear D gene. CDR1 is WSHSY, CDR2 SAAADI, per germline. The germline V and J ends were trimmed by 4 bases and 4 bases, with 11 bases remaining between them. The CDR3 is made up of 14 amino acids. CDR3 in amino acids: CASSGSGGNQPQHF. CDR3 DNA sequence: TGCGCCAGCAGTGGATCGGGAGGGAATCAGCCCCAGCATTTT.

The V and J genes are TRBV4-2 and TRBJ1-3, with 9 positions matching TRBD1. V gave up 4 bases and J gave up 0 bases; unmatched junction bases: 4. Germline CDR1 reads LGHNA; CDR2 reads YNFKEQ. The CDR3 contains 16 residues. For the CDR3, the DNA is TGTGCCAGCAGCCGCCGGGGACAGGGCTCTGGAAACACCATATATTTT. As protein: CASSRRGQGSGNTIYF.

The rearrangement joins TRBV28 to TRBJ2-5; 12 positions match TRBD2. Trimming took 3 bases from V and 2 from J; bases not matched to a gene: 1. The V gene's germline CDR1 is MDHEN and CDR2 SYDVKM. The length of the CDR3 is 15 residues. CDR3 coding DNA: TGTGCCAGCAGTTTCGGACTAGCGGGACAAGAGACCCAGTACTTC. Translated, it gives CASSFGLAGQETQYF.

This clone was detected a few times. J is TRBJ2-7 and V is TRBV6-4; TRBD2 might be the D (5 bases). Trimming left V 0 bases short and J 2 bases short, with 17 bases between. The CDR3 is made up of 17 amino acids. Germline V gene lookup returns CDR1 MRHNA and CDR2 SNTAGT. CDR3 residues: CASSDSSPLAKPYEQYF. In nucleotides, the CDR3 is TGTGCCAGCAGTGACTCCTCTCCCCTAGCAAAACCCTACGAGCAGTACTTC.

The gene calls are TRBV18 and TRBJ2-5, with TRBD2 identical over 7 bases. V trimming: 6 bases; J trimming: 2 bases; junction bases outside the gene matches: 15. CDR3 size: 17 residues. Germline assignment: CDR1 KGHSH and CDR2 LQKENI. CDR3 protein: CASSTPTAGVAQETQYF. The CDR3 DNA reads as TGTGCCAGCTCTACTCCAACGGCGGGAGTAGCTCAAGAGACCCAGTACTTC.

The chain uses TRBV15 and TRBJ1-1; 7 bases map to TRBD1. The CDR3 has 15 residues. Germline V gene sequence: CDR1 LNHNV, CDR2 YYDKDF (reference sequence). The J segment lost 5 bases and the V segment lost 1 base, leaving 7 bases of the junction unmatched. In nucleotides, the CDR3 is TGTGCCACCAGCAGAGCGGGGACAGCTCGAACTGAAGCTTTCTTT. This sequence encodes CATSRAGTARTEAFF.

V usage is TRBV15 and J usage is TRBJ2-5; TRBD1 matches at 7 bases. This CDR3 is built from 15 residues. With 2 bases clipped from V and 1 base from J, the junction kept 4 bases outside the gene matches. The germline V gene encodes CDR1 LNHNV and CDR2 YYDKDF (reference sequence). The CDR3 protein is CATSRPRDSQETQYF. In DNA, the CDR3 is TGTGCCACCAGCAGACCAAGGGACAGCCAAGAGACCCAGTACTTC.

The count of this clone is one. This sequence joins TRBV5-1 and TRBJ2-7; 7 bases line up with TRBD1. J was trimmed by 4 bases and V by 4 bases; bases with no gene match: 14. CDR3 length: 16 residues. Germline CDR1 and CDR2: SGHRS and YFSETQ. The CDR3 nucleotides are TGCGCCAGCAGCCGAGGGACAGCCGATGACACGTACGAGCAGTACTTC. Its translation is CASSRGTADDTYEQYF.

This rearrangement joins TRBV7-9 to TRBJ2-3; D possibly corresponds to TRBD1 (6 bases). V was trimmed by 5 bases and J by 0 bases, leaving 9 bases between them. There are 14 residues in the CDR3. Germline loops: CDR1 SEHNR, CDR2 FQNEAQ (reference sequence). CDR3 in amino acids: CASSRQESTDTQYF. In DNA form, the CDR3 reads TGTGCCAGCAGCCGACAGGAAAGCACAGATACGCAGTATTTT.

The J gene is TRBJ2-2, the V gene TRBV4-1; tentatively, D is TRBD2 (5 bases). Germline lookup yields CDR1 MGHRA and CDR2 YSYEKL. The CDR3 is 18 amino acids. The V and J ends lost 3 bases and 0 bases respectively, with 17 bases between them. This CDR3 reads CASSHGDRRRTNTGELFF. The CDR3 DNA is TGCGCCAGCAGCCACGGGGATCGCCGGCGGACGAACACCGGGGAGCTGTTTTTT.

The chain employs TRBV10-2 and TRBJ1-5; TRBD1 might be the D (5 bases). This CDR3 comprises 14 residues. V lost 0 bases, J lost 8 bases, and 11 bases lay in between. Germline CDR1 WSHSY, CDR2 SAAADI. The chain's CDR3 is CASSESQGREPQHF. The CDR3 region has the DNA TGCGCCAGCAGTGAGTCCCAGGGTAGGGAGCCCCAGCATTTT.

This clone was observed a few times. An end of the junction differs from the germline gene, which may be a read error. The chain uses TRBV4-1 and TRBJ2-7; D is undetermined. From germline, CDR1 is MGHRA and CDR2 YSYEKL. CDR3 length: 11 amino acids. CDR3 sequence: CASSQETVINF. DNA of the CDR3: TGCGCCAGCAGCCAAGAAACAGTTATAAACTTC.

Written as DNA, the CDR3 is TGTGCCAGCCGCGATCGACAGGTTGACGAGCAGTACTTC. Protein sequence: CASRDRQVDEQYF. V and J are TRBV9 and TRBJ2-7; possibly TRBD1 for D (6 bases). V lost 7 bases, J lost 5 bases, and 16 bases lay in between. CDR3 size: 13 residues. Germline-derived CDR1 and CDR2 are SGDLS and YYNGEE.

The CDR3 DNA follows: TGTGCCTCTACGGGACTAGCGGGGGCCTACTACGAGCAGTACTTC. This gives the protein CASTGLAGAYYEQYF. The V and J genes are TRBV30 and TRBJ2-7; TRBD2 agrees at 14 bases. The J segment lost 3 bases and the V segment lost 7 bases, leaving 8 bases of the junction unmatched. Germline V lookup: CDR1 GTSNPN, CDR2 SVGIG (reference sequence). The CDR3 has 15 amino acids.

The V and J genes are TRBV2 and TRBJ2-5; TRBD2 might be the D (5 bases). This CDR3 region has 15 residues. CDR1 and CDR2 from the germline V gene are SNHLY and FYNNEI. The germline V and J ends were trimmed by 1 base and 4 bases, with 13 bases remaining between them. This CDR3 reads CASSEVLAKVETQYF. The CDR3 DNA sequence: TGTGCCAGCAGTGAAGTATTAGCGAAGGTAGAGACCCAGTACTTC.

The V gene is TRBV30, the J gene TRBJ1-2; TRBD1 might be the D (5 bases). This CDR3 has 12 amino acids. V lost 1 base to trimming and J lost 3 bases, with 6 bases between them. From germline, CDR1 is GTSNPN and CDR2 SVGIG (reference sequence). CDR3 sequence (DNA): TGTGCCTGGAGTGAGGGGTACTATGGCTACACCTTC. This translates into CAWSEGYYGYTF.

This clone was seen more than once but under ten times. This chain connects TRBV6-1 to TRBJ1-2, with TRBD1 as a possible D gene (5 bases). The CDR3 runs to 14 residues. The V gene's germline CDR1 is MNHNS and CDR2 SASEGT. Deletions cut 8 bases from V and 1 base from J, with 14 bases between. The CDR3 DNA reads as TGTGCCAGCCGGGGGAACCACCTTAACTATGGCTACACCTTC. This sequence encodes CASRGNHLNYGYTF.

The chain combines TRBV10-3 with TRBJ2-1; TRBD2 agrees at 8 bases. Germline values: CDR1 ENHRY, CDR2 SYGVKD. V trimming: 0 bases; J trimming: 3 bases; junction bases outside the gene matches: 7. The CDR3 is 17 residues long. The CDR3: CAISESMVSGVYNEQFF. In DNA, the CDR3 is TGTGCCATCAGTGAGTCGATGGTTAGCGGGGTCTACAATGAGCAGTTCTTC.

CDR3 DNA: TGTGCCATCAGTGCCCGGGACAGAGAGACCCAGTACTTC. The encoded protein is CAISARDRETQYF. The gene calls are TRBV10-3 and TRBJ2-5; TRBD1 matches 7 bases. This CDR3 contains 13 residues. Per germline, CDR1 ENHRY and CDR2 SYGVKD. V lost 4 bases and J lost 4; bases outside the gene matches: 3.

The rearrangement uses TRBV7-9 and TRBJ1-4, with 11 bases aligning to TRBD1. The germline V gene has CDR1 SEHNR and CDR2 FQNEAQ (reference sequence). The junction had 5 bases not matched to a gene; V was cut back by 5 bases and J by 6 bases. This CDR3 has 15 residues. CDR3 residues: CASSARTGGYEKLFF. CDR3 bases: TGTGCCAGCAGCGCAAGGACAGGGGGCTATGAAAAACTGTTTTTT.